Listed below are T cell receptor beta chains from one sample, sequenced in a study of blood T cell repertoires in COVID-19. Libraries were prepared by immunoSEQ multiplex PCR; TCRdb keeps only in-frame clonotypes and omits some of them. In the table there are about 400,000 clones, nearly 90% of which are singletons. Sequenced sample: PBMCs or T cells enriched from blood (not recorded which). The source is a woman under 40 who had recovered from COVID-19. The CDR3 runs from the conserved cysteine through the conserved F or W. D genes are given only for firm matches. Only some rows state a clone size, as once, few, many or a class for expanded clones.

V	J	D	size	DNA	CDR3
TRBV5-1	TRBJ2-2	-	-	TGCGCCAGCAGCTTGTCCGGACTTACGAACACCGGGGAGCTGTTTTTT	CASSLSGLTNTGELFF
TRBV9	TRBJ2-3	-	-	TGTGCCAGCAGCGTAATGGAGGGATCAGATACGCAGTATTTT	CASSVMEGSDTQYF
TRBV27	TRBJ1-2	-	-	TGTGCCAGCAGTTTCATCTGGCAGGGGAGTAACTATGGCTACACCTTC	CASSFIWQGSNYGYTF
TRBV24-1	TRBJ2-6	-	-	TGTGCCACCAGCCTCTCTGGGGCCAACGTCCTGACTTTC	CATSLSGANVLTF
TRBV27	TRBJ2-1	-	few	TGTGCCAGCAGTTTGAGGGTGATTGGGGGGGCCAATGAGCAGTTCTTC	CASSLRVIGGANEQFF
TRBV10-3	TRBJ2-3	TRBD2	-	TGTGCCATCAGAGGCGGGGGGGCGGCAGATACGCAGTATTTT	CAIRGGGAADTQYF
TRBV5-1	TRBJ1-1	TRBD1	-	TGCGCCTCCGCGGGGACAGGGGCAAGTTGGAACACTGAAGCTTTCTTT	CASAGTGASWNTEAFF
TRBV9	TRBJ2-2	-	-	TGTGCCAGCAGCGCGCATTCACAGGGTTCGGGTGGCGGGGAGCTGTTTTTT	CASSAHSQGSGGGELFF
TRBV6-1	TRBJ1-1	-	-	TGTGCCAGCAGTGAGGGAAGCAGGGGGAACACTGAAGCTTTCTTT	CASSEGSRGNTEAFF
TRBV6-5	TRBJ1-5	-	-	TGTGCCAGCAGACTTAGCAATCAGCCCCAGCATTTT	CASRLSNQPQHF
TRBV3-1/TRBV3-2	TRBJ1-5	-	-	TGTGCCAGCAGCCAGAGGGCTAGCAATCAGCCCCAGCATTTT	CASSQRASNQPQHF
TRBV27	TRBJ1-4	-	-	TGTGCCAGCAGTTTAGGTACAGACCTAAATGAAAAACTGTTTTTT	CASSLGTDLNEKLFF
TRBV3-1/TRBV3-2	TRBJ1-2	TRBD1	-	TGTGCCAGCAGCCTAGAGACAGGGTATGGCTACACCTTC	CASSLETGYGYTF
TRBV7-2	TRBJ1-4	-	few	TGTGCCAGCAGCTTACGCAGGGTGGCGCCTAATGAAAAACTGTTTTTT	CASSLRRVAPNEKLFF
TRBV3-1/TRBV3-2	TRBJ2-7	TRBD2	-	TGTGCCAGCAGCCACGAGACCCGGGGGGGTACCTACGAGCAGTACTTC	CASSHETRGGTYEQYF
TRBV6-5	TRBJ1-5	-	-	TGTGCCAGCAGTTACTCACAGAACAATCAGCCCCAGCATTTT	CASSYSQNNQPQHF
TRBV30	TRBJ1-2	-	-	TGTGCCTGGAGTGTTAGGGGTAGGGGTTATGGCTACACCTTC	CAWSVRGRGYGYTF
TRBV6-2/TRBV6-3	TRBJ1-2	-	-	TGTGCCAGCAGTTACGGGGTGACAGACCCTTCGGGTGGCTACACCTTC	CASSYGVTDPSGGYTF
TRBV12-2	TRBJ2-1	-	-	TGTGCAAGTCGCGCAAGGAACACGCACAGCTCCTACAATGAGCAGTTCTTC	CASRARNTHSSYNEQFF
TRBV23-1	TRBJ1-2	-	-	TGCGCCAGCAGTCAATCACTCCCTTATCCGGGGAGGGAGGGGGGAACCTTC	CASSQSLPYPGREGGTF
TRBV19	TRBJ1-5	TRBD1	-	TGTGCCAGCCGCAGGGGGCTGAGCAATCAGCCCCAGCATTTT	CASRRGLSNQPQHF
TRBV28	TRBJ1-1	-	-	TGTGCCAGCTTGGACAGCATGAACACTGAAGCTTTCTTT	CASLDSMNTEAFF
TRBV3-1/TRBV3-2	TRBJ1-3	-	-	TGTGCCAGCAGCCAGCGTCCGGGAACAGGGCAAGCCATCCGGGGGGGGATCGGCAACACCATATATTTT	CASSQRPGTGQAIRGGIGNTIYF
TRBV9	TRBJ1-1	-	-	TGTGCCAGCAGCGTAGACGGCGGTCTGTGGACTGAAGCTTTCTTT	CASSVDGGLWTEAFF
TRBV9	TRBJ1-4	-	-	TGTGCCAGCAGCCCGCGACAGACTACTAATGAAAAACTGTTTTTT	CASSPRQTTNEKLFF
TRBV18	TRBJ2-6	TRBD1	-	TGTGCCAGCTCACTGGACAGGTCCCGGACGGGGGCCAACGTCCTGACTTTC	CASSLDRSRTGANVLTF
TRBV6-5	TRBJ1-6	-	-	TGTGCCAGCAGCCGGACAGCGGCTAATTCACCCCTCCACTTT	CASSRTAANSPLHF
TRBV24-1	TRBJ2-5	-	-	TGTGCCACCAGTGATCTCTCTCAAGAGACCCAGTACTTC	CATSDLSQETQYF
TRBV15	TRBJ1-6	TRBD1	-	TGTGCCACCAGCGGCCGGGACAGGGACTCACCCCTCCACTTT	CATSGRDRDSPLHF
TRBV2	TRBJ2-3	-	few	TGTGCCAGCAGACGAGGACTCCACGAAAGCACAGATACGCAGTATTTT	CASRRGLHESTDTQYF
TRBV28	TRBJ2-7	-	-	TGTGCCAGCAGTTTCAGAGTATTCGGGGGACCCTACGAGCAGTACTTC	CASSFRVFGGPYEQYF
TRBV6-5	TRBJ1-4	TRBD1	-	TGTGCCAGCAGTTGGGATAGGGACAGGGAAAAACTGTTTTTT	CASSWDRDREKLFF
TRBV19	TRBJ1-5	-	-	TGTGCCAGTAGTAGCTACAGGGATAGCAATCAGCCCCAGCATTTT	CASSSYRDSNQPQHF
TRBV5-1	TRBJ1-1	-	-	TGCGCCAGCAGCTTGGTAGGGGGAAACACTGAAGCTTTCTTT	CASSLVGGNTEAFF
TRBV10-2	TRBJ1-2	TRBD1	-	TGCGCCAGCGGAGACTACAGGGGCCGGGCGAACTATGGCTACACCTTC	CASGDYRGRANYGYTF
TRBV4-1	TRBJ1-6	TRBD1	few	TGCGCCAGCAGCCAACCGACAGGGGGCAGATCACCCCTCCACTTT	CASSQPTGGRSPLHF
TRBV27	TRBJ1-1	-	-	TGTGCCAGCAGCCCACAGGGACGCACTGAAGCTTTCTTT	CASSPQGRTEAFF
TRBV24-1	TRBJ1-2	TRBD1	-	TGTGCCACCAGTGCCTCGAAGGGGACAGGCAACTATGGCTACACCTTC	CATSASKGTGNYGYTF
TRBV5-4	TRBJ1-2	TRBD1	-	TGTGCCAGCAGCAGTACAGGGGCGGGCTACACCTTC	CASSSTGAGYTF
TRBV2	TRBJ2-5	TRBD1	-	TGTGCCAGCAGAAAGGGGCCGGGACAGGGCCAAGAGACCCAGTACTTC	CASRKGPGQGQETQYF
TRBV7-9	TRBJ2-1	TRBD2	once	TGTGCCAGCAGCTGGGGGGGAAATGAGCAGTTCTTC	CASSWGGNEQFF
TRBV14	TRBJ1-2	-	-	TGTGCCAGCAGACCCGGGATACCCTATGGCTACACCTTC	CASRPGIPYGYTF
TRBV5-4	TRBJ1-6	TRBD1	-	TGTGCCAGCAGCAGCCAACCGGGACAGGGGGATTCACCCCTCCACTTT	CASSSQPGQGDSPLHF
TRBV5-4	TRBJ2-7	-	few	TGTGCCAGCAGCTTGGGCGGGGGCCTTTCGGGAGAGCAGTACTTC	CASSLGGGLSGEQYF
TRBV5-8	TRBJ1-4	-	-	TGTGCCAGCGAAGCCCCCGCGGCTAATGAAAAACTGTTTTTT	CASEAPAANEKLFF
TRBV5-1	TRBJ1-3	TRBD1	-	TGCGCCAGCAGCTCCGCCGGTGGGACAGGGTACGATATCTCTGGAAACACCATATATTTT	CASSSAGGTGYDISGNTIYF
TRBV30	TRBJ1-6	-	once	TGTGCCTGGAGGGATAGACAGAGCTCCTATAATTCACCCCTCCACTTT	CAWRDRQSSYNSPLHF
TRBV5-1	TRBJ2-3	TRBD1	-	TGCGCCAGCAGCCAGATAACAGGGGGGCGCACAGATACGCAGTATTTT	CASSQITGGRTDTQYF
TRBV30	TRBJ1-2	TRBD1	-	TGTGCCTGGAGTCCCGGGACAGGGGGGTATGGCTACACCTTC	CAWSPGTGGYGYTF
TRBV9	TRBJ2-1	-	once	TGTGCCAGCAGCGGAACAGGGATACGAGAGCAGTTCTTC	CASSGTGIREQFF
TRBV10-3	TRBJ2-7	TRBD2	-	TGTGCCATCAGATCGGAACTAGCGGGATTTTACGAGCAGTACTTC	CAIRSELAGFYEQYF